What follows are 13 T cell receptor beta chains derived from one specimen sequenced in a study of response to subunit inactivated influenza vaccine. TCRdb re-called the RT-PCR reads with MiXCR, one entry per CDR3 protein. Of approximately 160,000 distinct CDR3 sequences listed, around 11% are singletons. This specimen was CD8+ T cells sorted from PBMCs, taken less than 30 months after vaccination. Receptor source: a man between 50 and 69 years old who received an inactivated influenza vaccine.

This rearrangement joins TRBV29-1 to TRBJ1-6; D ambiguous. CDR1 is SQVTM, CDR2 ANQGSEA, per germline. The CDR3 has 15 amino acids. V lost 3 bases and J lost 7, with 16 bases in between. CDR3 region: CSVERPTPGNSPLHF. In DNA, the CDR3 is TGCAGCGTTGAGCGACCGACTCCGGGAAATTCACCCCTCCACTTT.

This clonotype was seen only a few times. The J gene is TRBJ1-5, the V gene TRBV12-3 or TRBV12-4; D may be TRBD1 (5 bases). This CDR3 is built from 14 residues. V dropped 3 bases and J dropped 2 bases, with 8 bases sitting between them. The CDR3 DNA is TGTGCCAGCAGTTTGGAAGGGGGCAATCAGCCCCAGCATTTT. Translated, it gives CASSLEGGNQPQHF.

This clonotype was seen at least ten times. The chain recombines TRBV9 with TRBJ1-1, with 7 bases matching TRBD1. The V segment lost 4 bases and the J segment 1 base; nucleotides outside the gene matches: 7. Germline CDR1 SGDLS, CDR2 YYNGEE. The CDR3 is made up of 15 amino acids. The CDR3 protein is CASSPPTGRNTEAFF. CDR3 sequence (DNA): TGTGCCAGCAGCCCGCCGACAGGGAGGAACACTGAAGCTTTCTTT.

The rearrangement links TRBV6-5 to TRBJ2-2; D might be TRBD2 (5 bases). The CDR3 sequence is 13 residues long. Trimming cost V 2 bases and J 8 bases, with 9 bases left between them. The germline V gene encodes CDR1 MNHEY and CDR2 SVGAGI. CDR3 sequence reads: CASSYRDLGELFF. For the CDR3, the DNA is TGTGCCAGCAGTTACCGGGATTTGGGGGAGCTGTTTTTT.

This clonotype has only a few counts. The chain combines TRBV6-1 with TRBJ2-1; 7 nucleotides agree with TRBD1. This CDR3 is 14 amino acids long. CDR1 is MNHNS, CDR2 SASEGT, per germline. J gave up 7 bases and V 3 bases, and 6 bases lay outside the gene matches. This CDR3 reads CASSDNRGGNEQFF. CDR3 bases: TGTGCCAGCAGTGACAACAGGGGTGGTAATGAGCAGTTCTTC.

With respect to this clonotype: This likely comes from a read error, as the CDR3 has no conserved phenylalanine or tryptophan at its end. V and J are TRBV5-6 and TRBJ1-1; D remains ambiguous. CDR1 is SGHDT, CDR2 YYEEEE, per germline. Trimming took 4 bases from V and 7 from J, leaving 11 bases between them. This CDR3 contains 12 residues. The DNA of the CDR3 is TGTGCCAGCAGCCCCGCGTCGGGTGAAGCTTTCTTA. As protein: CASSPASGEAFL.

The V call is TRBV9, the J call TRBJ2-1, with D perhaps TRBD2 (5 bases). Trimming took 0 bases from V and 4 from J, leaving 17 bases between them. Per the germline V gene, CDR1 is SGDLS and CDR2 is YYNGEE. The CDR3 runs 17 residues. The CDR3 sequence is CASSVGLSVGVYNEQFF. For the CDR3, the DNA is TGTGCCAGCAGCGTAGGGTTGTCCGTCGGGGTTTACAATGAGCAGTTCTTC. The full variable domain, with the rest looked up from reference TRBV9 and TRBJ2-1, is DSGVTQTPKHLITATGQRVTLRCSPRSGDLSVYWYQQSLDQGLQFLIQYYNGEERAKGNILERFSAQQFPDLHSELNLSSLELGDSALYFCASSVGLSVGVYNEQFFGPGTRLTVL.

This clonotype was recorded at least ten times. The chain carries TRBV6-1 and TRBJ2-1; D possibly corresponds to TRBD1 (6 bases). Germline-derived CDR1 and CDR2 are MNHNS and SASEGT. V lost 9 bases to trimming and J lost 0 bases, with 15 bases between them. The CDR3 has 15 residues. CDR3 nucleotide sequence: TGTGCCAGTGGCCAGGGGCCTAGCTCCTACAATGAGCAGTTCTTC. This codes for CASGQGPSSYNEQFF.

This clonotype was recorded at least ten times. The chain joins TRBV19 to TRBJ2-1; D possibly corresponds to TRBD1 (6 bases). CDR1 LNHDA and CDR2 SQIVND come from the germline V gene (reference sequence). CDR3 size: 13 residues. Trimming took off 3 bases at V and 6 bases at J, with 9 bases between the two ends. The CDR3 DNA follows: TGTGCCAGTAGTATGGGGGCCCGCAATGAGCAGTTCTTC. It codes for CASSMGARNEQFF.

This clonotype was counted ten times or more. V usage is TRBV29-1 and J usage is TRBJ2-7; tentatively, D is TRBD1 (6 bases). V lost 3 bases and J 2 bases, leaving 20 bases between the germline ends. This CDR3 has 16 residues. The V gene's germline CDR1 is SQVTM and CDR2 ANQGSEA. In DNA, the CDR3 is TGCAGCGTTGATGGTTGGGCCGGACAGTCCACCTACGAGCAGTACTTC. Translated: CSVDGWAGQSTYEQYF.

This sequence joins TRBV4-1 and TRBJ1-1, with unresolved D. The CDR3 has 15 amino acids. Germline CDR1 MGHRA, CDR2 YSYEKL. Trimming shortened V by 0 bases and J by 1 base, and 9 bases separated the two germline ends. CDR3 sequence (DNA): TGCGCCAGCAGCCAAGAGTATGTGTGGAACACTGAAGCTTTCTTT. This translates into CASSQEYVWNTEAFF.

The table lists this clonotype with many counts. The chain combines TRBV12-3 or TRBV12-4 with TRBJ1-6, with D possibly matching TRBD1 (6 bases). The CDR3 contains 13 residues. Trimming took off 1 base at V and 13 bases at J, with 11 bases between the two ends. In DNA form, the CDR3 reads TGTGCCAGCAGTTTAGGGGGGCTAGCGCCCCTCCACTTT. This sequence encodes CASSLGGLAPLHF.

The chain couples TRBV4-3 to TRBJ1-2; D is unresolved. CDR3 length: 16 amino acids. Deletions cut 0 bases from V and 0 bases from J, with 11 bases between. CDR1 LGHNA and CDR2 YSLEER come from the germline V gene. CDR3 nucleotides: TGCGCCAGCAGCCAAGATCTCGGAGATACTAACTATGGCTACACCTTC. Encoded protein: CASSQDLGDTNYGYTF.